This TCR beta chain is drawn from a study of cytomegalovirus exposure and HLA in healthy donors. Looking at the study overall: Earlier, 95 million to 130 million unique TCR beta sequences were recovered from roughly 180 million T cells by an analysis. Caucasian-associated ancestry cluster membership applied to about four fifths of 398 genotyped donors.

Germline trimming cut 6 bases from V and 2 bases from J; bases unmatched to any gene: 7. This CDR3 region has 14 residues. Germline V gene lookup returns CDR1 SGHTA and CDR2 FQGNSA. To note about this clone: Its antigen is unidentified.

PCR amplification relied on 60 Vbeta primers (plus 13 Jbeta primers). Clones were read by immunoSEQ multiplex PCR, and TCRdb kept only the in-frame ones, dropping some. The repertoire consists of about 160,000 clones, with around 84% occurring once and the leading ten covering 1%. Study observations and caveats: Later work found most CMV-associated TCR beta chains apparently HLA-restricted. In a later analysis, HLA-associated beta chains showed higher expansion and lower generation probabilities than comparable chains.

The rearrangement uses TRBV7-2 and TRBJ2-7; 7 bases align to TRBD2. This sequence was found in a boy between 2 and 10 years old in good health and CMV-seronegative. Input material: PBMCs. In DNA form, the CDR3 reads TGTGCCAGCAGTTTGAATAGCGGGCCCTACGAGCAGTACTTC. It translates to CASSLNSGPYEQYF.